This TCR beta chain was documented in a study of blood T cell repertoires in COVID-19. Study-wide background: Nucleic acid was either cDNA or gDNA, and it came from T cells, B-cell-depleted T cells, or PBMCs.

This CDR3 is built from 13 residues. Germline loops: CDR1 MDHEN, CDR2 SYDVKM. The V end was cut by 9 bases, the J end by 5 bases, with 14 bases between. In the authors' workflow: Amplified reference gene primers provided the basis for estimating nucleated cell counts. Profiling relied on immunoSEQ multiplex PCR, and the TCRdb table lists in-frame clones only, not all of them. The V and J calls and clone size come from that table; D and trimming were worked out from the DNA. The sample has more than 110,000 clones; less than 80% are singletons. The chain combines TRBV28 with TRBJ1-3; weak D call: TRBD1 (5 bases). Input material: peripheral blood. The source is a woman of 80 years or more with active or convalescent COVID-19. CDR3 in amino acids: CASHAGVRNTIYF. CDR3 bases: TGTGCCAGTCATGCGGGGGTAAGAAACACCATATATTTT.